The entry below describes one TCR beta chain. Its cognate antigen is unknown. V was clipped by 6 bases and J by 5 bases, with 19 bases between them. This CDR3 has 15 amino acids. CDR1 and CDR2 (germline): SNHLY, FYNNEI. Time point described: persistent/refractory GD, antithyroid drugs over 5 years with positive TRAb. The TCR library was made from RNA that had been extracted from PBMCs in TRIzol. Patients all came to the study from an endocrinology department in Xi'an, China. As collected, the peripheral blood samples measured 7 to 9.5 milliliters each and went into EDTA tubes. These data come from a study of regulatory T cells in long-lasting Graves disease. Libraries of TCR beta came from iRepertoire HTBI primers plus Arm-PCR of CDR3 regions. TCRdb re-called the multiplex PCR reads through MiXCR, storing one row per CDR3 protein. The sample has roughly 400,000 distinct CDR3 sequences, around 20% seen once.

Study-wide points: Patients with persistent disease showed a bias toward TRBV28, TRBJ1-2 and TRBJ2-5.

The chain carries TRBV2 and TRBJ1-1; D gene ambiguous. The clonotype was recovered from a female donor with Graves disease. The sample in question was peripheral blood mononuclear cells (PBMCs), obtained when the disease was refractory, from a patient treated with antithyroid drugs. The CDR3 spells CASSAEGGRITEAFF. CDR3 nucleotide sequence: TGTGCCAGCAGCGCAGAGGGCGGGAGAATAACTGAAGCTTTCTTT. The full variable domain, completed using reference TRBV2 and TRBJ1-1, is EPEVTQTPSHQVTQMGQEVILRCVPISNHLYFYWYRQILGQKVEFLVSFYNNEISEKSEIFDDQFSVERPDGSNFTLKIRSTKLEDSAMYFCASSAEGGRITEAFFGQGTRLTVV.